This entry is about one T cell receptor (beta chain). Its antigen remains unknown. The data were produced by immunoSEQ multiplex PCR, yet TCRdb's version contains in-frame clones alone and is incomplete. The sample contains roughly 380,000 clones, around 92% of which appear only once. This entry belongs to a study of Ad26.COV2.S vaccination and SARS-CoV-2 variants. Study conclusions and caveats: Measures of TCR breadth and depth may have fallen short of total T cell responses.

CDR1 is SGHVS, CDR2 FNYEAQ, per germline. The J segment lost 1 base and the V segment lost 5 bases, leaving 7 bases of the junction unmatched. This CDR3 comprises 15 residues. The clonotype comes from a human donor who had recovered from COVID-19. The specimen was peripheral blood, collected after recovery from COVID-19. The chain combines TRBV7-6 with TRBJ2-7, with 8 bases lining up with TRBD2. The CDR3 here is CASSAGVAGSYEQYF. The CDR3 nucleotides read TGTGCCAGCAGCGCCGGAGTAGCGGGGTCCTACGAGCAGTACTTC. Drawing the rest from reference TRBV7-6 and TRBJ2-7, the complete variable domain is GAGVSQSPRYKVTKRGQDVALRCDPISGHVSLYWYRQALGQGPEFLTYFNYEAQQDKSGLPNDRFSAERPEGSISTLTIQRTEQRDSAMYRCASSAGVAGSYEQYFGPGTRLTVT.